These 23 T cell receptor beta chains came from one sample sequenced in a study of blood T cells in healthy people across ages. Then a second PCR, running roughly 7 to 11 cycles, was carried out with a sample-barcoded 5' primer and a J-beta primer mix. Using its own MiXCR run on the 5' RACE reads, TCRdb lists one record per CDR3 protein. This table has about 1,500,000 distinct CDR3 sequences, 28% appearing once. Source material: blood. These receptors originate from a woman younger than 45 in good health.

V is TRBV20-1 and J is TRBJ2-1, with D perhaps matching TRBD1 or TRBD2 (5 bases each). V lost 7 bases, J lost 6 bases, and 16 bases lay in between. The length of the CDR3 is 13 residues. Germline CDR1 and CDR2: DFQATT and SNEGSKA (reference sequence). In DNA, the CDR3 is TGCAGTGGTCGGGGCGGAAACTGCAATGAGCAGTTCTTC. Its translation: CSGRGGNCNEQFF.

About this clonotype: A read error may account for a junction end that differs from germline. The rearrangement uses TRBV7-9 and TRBJ2-5; D gene unclear. The better agreement between TRBJ2-7 and the DNA end casts doubt on the J call. The CDR3 covers 13 residues. Germline CDR1 is SEHNR and CDR2 is FQNEAQ (reference sequence). The CDR3: CAGSLEVGIEQYF. The CDR3 DNA is TGTGCCGGCAGCTTAGAGGTCGGAATCGAGCAGTACTTC.

Of note for this clonotype: Its ends do not fully match the called genes, so a read error is possible. The chain couples TRBV28 to TRBJ1-2; D perhaps matches TRBD1 (6 bases). Germline lookup yields CDR1 MDHEN and CDR2 SYDVKM. The CDR3 is 12 amino acids. CDR3 in amino acids: CTSSLYRDGYTF. Here the CDR3 DNA reads TGTACCAGCAGTTTGTACAGGGATGGCTACACCTTC.

This sequence joins TRBV30 and TRBJ2-1; the match to TRBD2 covers 7 bases. The CDR3 loop spans 12 amino acids. With V trimmed by 1 base and J by 6 bases, 0 bases remained unmatched. Germline-derived CDR1 and CDR2 are GTSNPN and SVGIG (reference sequence). In DNA, the CDR3 is TGTGCCTGGAGTGGCGGGGGCAATGAGCAGTTCTTC. Residues: CAWSGGGNEQFF.

The chain carries TRBV27 and TRBJ2-7, with 9 positions matching TRBD1. Losses at the gene ends were 4 bases for V and 4 bases for J; bases not matched to a gene: 14. The CDR3 sequence is 17 residues long. Germline loops: CDR1 MNHEY, CDR2 SMNVEV (reference sequence). CDR3 DNA: TGTGCCAGCAGTTCTTCTCCCCCGGGACAGGGAGGGTACGAGCAGTACTTC. This translates into CASSSSPPGQGGYEQYF.

This clonotype was counted between two and nine times. The genes are TRBV7-9 and TRBJ2-5; D tentatively reads TRBD1 or TRBD2 (5 bases each). V was cut by 3 bases and J by 0 bases, with 11 bases left in between. In germline, CDR1 is SEHNR, CDR2 FQNEAQ (reference sequence). CDR3 length equals 15 residues. CDR3: CASSFRDRNQETQYF. The CDR3 DNA reads as TGTGCCAGCAGCTTCCGGGACCGAAACCAAGAGACCCAGTACTTC. The variable domain in full, with the rest retrieved from reference TRBV7-9 and TRBJ2-5, is DTGVSQNPRHKITKRGQNVTFRCDPISEHNRLYWYRQTLGQGPEFLTYFQNEAQLEKSRLLSDRFSAERPKGSFSTLEIQRTEQGDSAMYLCASSFRDRNQETQYFGPGTRLLVL.

The chain carries TRBV10-3 and TRBJ1-3; a possible D gene is TRBD1 (5 bases). There are 11 residues in the CDR3. Trimming pared 11 bases from V and 7 bases from J, leaving 12 bases between. Germline CDR1 and CDR2: ENHRY and SYGVKD. CDR3 nucleotide sequence: TGTGCCCCCCAGGGCGGGAACACCATATATTTT. It codes for CAPQGGNTIYF.

A remark on this clonotype: Mismatch with germline at one junction end may stem from a read error. The chain couples TRBV7-2 to TRBJ2-2, with D perhaps TRBD2 (6 bases). CDR1 is SGHTA and CDR2 is FQGNSA in the germline V gene. The CDR3 extends over 16 amino acids. This CDR3 reads CASSLGASEYTGELFF. The CDR3 nucleotides read TGTGCCAGCAGCTTAGGCGCTAGCGAATACACCGGAGAGCTGTTTTTT.

This clonotype occurred a few times. The genes are TRBV5-1 and TRBJ1-1; D call uncertain. The CDR3 is 14 amino acids. Germline V lookup: CDR1 SGHRS, CDR2 YFSETQ. The germline V and J ends were trimmed by 4 bases and 1 base, with 11 bases remaining between them. The chain's CDR3 is CASSIGPPNTEAFF. CDR3 nucleotide sequence: TGCGCCAGCAGCATAGGTCCCCCGAACACTGAAGCTTTCTTT.

The V and J genes are TRBV7-9 and TRBJ1-1; D may be TRBD1 (5 bases). The germline CDR1 and CDR2 sequences are SEHNR and FQNEAQ (reference sequence). V was clipped by 4 bases and J by 7 bases, with 13 bases between them. The CDR3 runs to 13 residues. CDR3 region: CASSYGTYNEAFF. CDR3 DNA sequence: TGTGCCAGCAGCTACGGGACTTACAATGAAGCTTTCTTT.

The chain links TRBV7-2 to TRBJ1-1; TRBD1 matches at 8 bases. Germline assignment: CDR1 SGHTA and CDR2 FQGNSA. This CDR3 has 16 amino acids. With 1 base clipped from V and 1 base from J, the junction kept 5 bases outside the gene matches. DNA for the CDR3: TGTGCCAGCAGCTTAGTACCAGGACAGGGGAACACTGAAGCTTTCTTT. Translated: CASSLVPGQGNTEAFF.

This clonotype has just a few counts. The chain is built from TRBV11-2 and TRBJ2-1; D perhaps matches TRBD2 (6 bases). The germline gives CDR1 SGHAT, CDR2 FQNNGV. With 5 bases removed from V and 7 bases from J, the gap between germline ends came to 24 bases. The CDR3 totals 17 residues. CDR3 sequence reads: CASSLRVLPPRGNEQFF. Here the CDR3 DNA reads TGTGCCAGCAGCCTTAGAGTACTACCGCCCCGGGGGAATGAGCAGTTCTTC.

The chain has TRBV5-1 and TRBJ2-1; the D gene is possibly TRBD1 (6 bases). Per the germline V gene, CDR1 is SGHRS and CDR2 is YFSETQ. There are 12 residues in the CDR3. Trimming cost V 6 bases and J 9 bases, with 13 bases left between them. The CDR3 bases are TGCGCCAGCAACACAGGGAACGGTGAGCAGTTCTTC. Protein: CASNTGNGEQFF.

On this clonotype: The germline gene is not matched at one end of the junction; a read error may be the cause. V gene TRBV7-2 combines with J gene TRBJ2-3; D not certain. The CDR3 has 13 amino acids. Germline lookup yields CDR1 SGHTA and CDR2 FQGNSA. The CDR3 sequence is CACSLRVGDTQYF. The DNA of the CDR3 is TGTGCCTGCAGCTTAAGGGTTGGGGATACGCAGTATTTT.

This clonotype was observed at least ten times. The V call is TRBV6-5, the J call TRBJ2-5, with 9 positions matching TRBD2. This CDR3 is built from 15 residues. J lost 4 bases, V lost 5 bases, and 8 bases had no gene match. Germline V lookup: CDR1 MNHEY, CDR2 SVGAGI. The CDR3 loop reads CASSPSELAGETQYF. CDR3 in DNA: TGTGCCAGCAGTCCCTCGGAACTAGCGGGAGAGACCCAGTACTTC.

The rearrangement links TRBV27 to TRBJ2-4; perhaps D is TRBD1 or TRBD2 (7 bases each). The CDR3 totals 16 residues. Germline V gene data show CDR1 as MNHEY and CDR2 as SMNVEV (reference sequence). With 5 bases removed from V and 0 bases from J, the gap between germline ends came to 14 bases. CDR3 sequence (DNA): TGTGCCAGCAGTGGGTCAGGGGGGGAAGCCAAAAACATTCAGTACTTC. Translating gives CASSGSGGEAKNIQYF.

This chain connects TRBV29-1 to TRBJ1-6, with TRBD1 identical over 8 bases. From germline, CDR1 is SQVTM and CDR2 ANQGSEA. The CDR3 covers 13 residues. V dropped 4 bases and J dropped 7; count of bases not matched to a gene: 3. The CDR3, as DNA: TGCAGCGTTGCGGGGGACAGGAATTCACCCCTCCACTTT. Its protein product is CSVAGDRNSPLHF.

This clonotype has just a few counts. The V call is TRBV7-9, the J call TRBJ2-4, with 8 positions matching TRBD1. CDR1 and CDR2 from the germline V gene are SEHNR and FQNEAQ (reference sequence). This CDR3 comprises 18 residues. The V gene end was trimmed by 6 bases and the J gene end by 0 bases; junction bases not matched to a gene: 13. The CDR3 sequence: CASSQHLTGDIAKNIQYF. The CDR3, as DNA: TGTGCCAGCAGTCAACACCTGACAGGGGACATAGCCAAAAACATTCAGTACTTC.

The rearrangement uses TRBV20-1 and TRBJ1-1; D is undetermined. Trimming removed 0 bases from V and 6 bases from J, with 5 bases in between. Germline-derived CDR1 and CDR2 are DFQATT and SNEGSKA (reference sequence). CDR3 length: 11 residues. In DNA, the CDR3 is TGCAGTGCTAGAGAACAGCCTGAAGCTTTCTTT. Translated, it gives CSAREQPEAFF.

The table lists this clonotype with many counts. J is TRBJ2-7 and V is TRBV20-1; D is unclear. Germline CDR1 reads DFQATT; CDR2 reads SNEGSKA (reference sequence). This CDR3 is built from 11 residues. V was clipped by 5 bases and J by 2 bases, with 7 bases between them. The CDR3 nucleotides read TGCAGTGCTTCCTTGGCCTACGAGCAGTACTTC. This encodes CSASLAYEQYF.

The table lists this clonotype with a few counts. The chain has TRBV20-1 and TRBJ1-6; 7 bases line up with TRBD1. The V gene's germline CDR1 is DFQATT and CDR2 SNEGSKA (reference sequence). CDR3 length: 16 residues. Trimming at V came to 5 bases and at J to 8 bases, leaving 15 bases not matched to a gene. The CDR3 reads CSARTPDGTEDSPLHF. DNA of the CDR3: TGCAGTGCTCGAACTCCGGACGGGACAGAAGATTCACCCCTCCACTTT.

This clonotype was found a few times. This chain links TRBV2 with TRBJ1-5; weak D call: TRBD1 (5 bases). Deletions cut 10 bases from V and 0 bases from J, with 13 bases between. The CDR3 consists of 14 residues. Germline CDR1 SNHLY, CDR2 FYNNEI. The CDR3: CATTDSHSNQPQHF. The CDR3 coding sequence is TGTGCCACGACCGACAGTCATAGCAATCAGCCCCAGCATTTT.

The chain combines TRBV27 with TRBJ2-7; 8 bases are shared with TRBD2. The J segment lost 3 bases and the V segment lost 5 bases, leaving 15 bases of the junction unmatched. CDR1 and CDR2 from the germline V gene are MNHEY and SMNVEV (reference sequence). The CDR3 has 17 amino acids. The CDR3 DNA reads TGTGCCAGCAGTCCATGGAGAGGGAGCGGGGGAGACTACGAGCAGTACTTC. Protein product: CASSPWRGSGGDYEQYF.